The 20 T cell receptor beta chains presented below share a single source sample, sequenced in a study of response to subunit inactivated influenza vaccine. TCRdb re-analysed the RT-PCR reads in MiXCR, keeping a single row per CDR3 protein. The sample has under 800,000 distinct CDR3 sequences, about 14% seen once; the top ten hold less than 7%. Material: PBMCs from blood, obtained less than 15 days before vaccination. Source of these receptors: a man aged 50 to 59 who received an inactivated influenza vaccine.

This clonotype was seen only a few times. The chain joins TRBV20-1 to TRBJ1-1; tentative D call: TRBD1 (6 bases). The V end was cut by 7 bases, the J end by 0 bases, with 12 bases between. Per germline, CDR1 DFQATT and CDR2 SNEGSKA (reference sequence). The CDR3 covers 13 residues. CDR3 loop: CSVKGGLNTEAFF. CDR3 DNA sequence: TGCAGTGTAAAGGGGGGGCTGAACACTGAAGCTTTCTTT.

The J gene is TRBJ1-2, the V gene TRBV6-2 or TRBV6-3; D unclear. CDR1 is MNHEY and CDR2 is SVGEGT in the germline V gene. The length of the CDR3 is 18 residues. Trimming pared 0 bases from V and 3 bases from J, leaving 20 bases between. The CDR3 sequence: CASSYSRVAGRLYYGYTF. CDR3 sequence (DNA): TGTGCCAGCAGTTACTCGAGAGTTGCAGGCCGCCTCTACTATGGCTACACCTTC.

CDR3 protein: CASSPGLAGDLRETQYF. CDR3 nucleotide sequence: TGTGCCAGCAGCCCGGGACTAGCGGGGGATTTGAGAGAGACCCAGTACTTC. This chain uses TRBV3-1 with TRBJ2-5; 14 nucleotides align to TRBD2. The CDR3 is 17 amino acids. Germline assignment: CDR1 LGHDT and CDR2 YNNKEL (reference sequence). V trimming: 4 bases; J trimming: 4 bases; junction bases outside the gene matches: 8.

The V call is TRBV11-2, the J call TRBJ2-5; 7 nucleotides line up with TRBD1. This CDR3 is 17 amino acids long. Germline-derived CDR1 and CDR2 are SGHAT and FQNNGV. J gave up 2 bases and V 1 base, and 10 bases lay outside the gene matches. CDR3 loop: CASSLVRRGGRQETQYF. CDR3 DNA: TGTGCCAGCAGCTTAGTTCGAAGAGGGGGCAGGCAAGAGACCCAGTACTTC.

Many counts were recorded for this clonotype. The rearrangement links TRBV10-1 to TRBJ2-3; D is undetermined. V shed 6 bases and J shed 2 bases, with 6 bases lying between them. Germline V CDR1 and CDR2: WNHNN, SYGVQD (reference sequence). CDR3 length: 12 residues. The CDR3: CASSRHTDTQYF. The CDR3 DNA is TGCGCCAGCAGCAGACACACAGATACGCAGTATTTT.

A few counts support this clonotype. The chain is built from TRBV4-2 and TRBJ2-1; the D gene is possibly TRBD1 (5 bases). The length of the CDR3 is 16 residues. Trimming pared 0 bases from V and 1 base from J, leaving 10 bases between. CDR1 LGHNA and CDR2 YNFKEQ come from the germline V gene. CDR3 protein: CASSQDRAGSYNEQFF. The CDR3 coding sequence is TGTGCCAGCAGCCAAGATAGGGCAGGGTCCTACAATGAGCAGTTCTTC.

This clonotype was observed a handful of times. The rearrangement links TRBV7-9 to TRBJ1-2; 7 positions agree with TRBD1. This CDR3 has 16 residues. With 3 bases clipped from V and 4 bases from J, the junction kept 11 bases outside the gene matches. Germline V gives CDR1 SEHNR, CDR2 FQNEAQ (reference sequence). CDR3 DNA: TGTGCCAGCAGCTTCTGGGACAGAAACCCGATCTATGGCTACACCTTC. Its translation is CASSFWDRNPIYGYTF.

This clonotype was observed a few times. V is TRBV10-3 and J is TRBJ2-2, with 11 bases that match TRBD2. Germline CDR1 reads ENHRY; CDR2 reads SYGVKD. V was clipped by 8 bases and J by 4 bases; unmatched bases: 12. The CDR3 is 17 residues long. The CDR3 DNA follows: TGTGCCATCTCCCGAGCGGTAGCGGGAGGGCCCACCGGGGAGCTGTTTTTT. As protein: CAISRAVAGGPTGELFF.

The CDR3 coding sequence is TGTGCCAGCAGACCCTCCGGGACTAGCGGGAGTTATGAGCAGTTCTTC. Translation gives CASRPSGTSGSYEQFF. The chain has TRBV13 and TRBJ2-1; 14 positions match TRBD2. Germline V gives CDR1 PRHDT, CDR2 FYEKMQ (reference sequence). J gave up 8 bases and V 6 bases, and 9 bases lay outside the gene matches. The length of the CDR3 is 16 residues.

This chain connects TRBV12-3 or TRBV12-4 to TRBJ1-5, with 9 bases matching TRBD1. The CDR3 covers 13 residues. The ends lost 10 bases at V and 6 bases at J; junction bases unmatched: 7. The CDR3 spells CATRGTGSQPQHF. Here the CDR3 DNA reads TGTGCCACCAGGGGGACAGGGAGTCAGCCCCAGCATTTT.

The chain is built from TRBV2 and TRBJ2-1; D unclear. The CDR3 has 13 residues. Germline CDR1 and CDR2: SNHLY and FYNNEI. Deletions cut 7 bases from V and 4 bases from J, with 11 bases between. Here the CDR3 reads CASNPSPYNEQFF. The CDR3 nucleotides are TGTGCCAGCAACCCGTCCCCTTACAATGAGCAGTTCTTC.

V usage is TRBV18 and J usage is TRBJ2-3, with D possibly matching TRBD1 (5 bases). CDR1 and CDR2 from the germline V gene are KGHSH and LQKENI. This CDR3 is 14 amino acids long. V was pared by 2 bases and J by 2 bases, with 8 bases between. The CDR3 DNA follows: TGTGCCAGCTCACCAGCAGGGTACACAGATACGCAGTATTTT. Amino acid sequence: CASSPAGYTDTQYF.

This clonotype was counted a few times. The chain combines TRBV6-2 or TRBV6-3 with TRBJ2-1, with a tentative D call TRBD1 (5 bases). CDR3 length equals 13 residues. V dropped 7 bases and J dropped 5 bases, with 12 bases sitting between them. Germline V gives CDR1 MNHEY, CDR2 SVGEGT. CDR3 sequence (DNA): TGTGCCAGCATGGGGCTAGAGGACAATGAGCAGTTCTTC. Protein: CASMGLEDNEQFF.

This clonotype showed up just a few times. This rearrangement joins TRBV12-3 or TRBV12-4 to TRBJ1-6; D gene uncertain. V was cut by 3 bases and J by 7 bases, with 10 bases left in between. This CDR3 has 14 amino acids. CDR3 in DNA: TGTGCCAGCAGTTTTAACGGACCGAATTCACCCCTCCACTTT. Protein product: CASSFNGPNSPLHF.

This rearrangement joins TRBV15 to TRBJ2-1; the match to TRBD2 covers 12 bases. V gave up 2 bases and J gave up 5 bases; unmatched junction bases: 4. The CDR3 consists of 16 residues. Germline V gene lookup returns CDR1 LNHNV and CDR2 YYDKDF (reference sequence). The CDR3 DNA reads TGTGCCACCAGCAGACAGACTAGCGGGGGCAACAATGAGCAGTTCTTC. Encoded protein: CATSRQTSGGNNEQFF.

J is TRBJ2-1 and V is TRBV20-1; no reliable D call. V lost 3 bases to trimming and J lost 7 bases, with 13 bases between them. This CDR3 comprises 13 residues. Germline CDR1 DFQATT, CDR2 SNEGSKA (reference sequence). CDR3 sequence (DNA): TGCAGTGCTAGTGGCCAATGGGGAAATGAGCAGTTCTTC. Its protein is CSASGQWGNEQFF.

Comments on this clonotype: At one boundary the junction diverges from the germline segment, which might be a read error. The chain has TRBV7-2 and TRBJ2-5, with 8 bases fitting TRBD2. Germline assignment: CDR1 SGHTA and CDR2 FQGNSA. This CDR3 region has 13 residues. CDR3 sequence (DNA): TGTGCCAGCAGCAAGACTAGCGATACGCATAAAGGCTTC. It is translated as CASSKTSDTHKGF.

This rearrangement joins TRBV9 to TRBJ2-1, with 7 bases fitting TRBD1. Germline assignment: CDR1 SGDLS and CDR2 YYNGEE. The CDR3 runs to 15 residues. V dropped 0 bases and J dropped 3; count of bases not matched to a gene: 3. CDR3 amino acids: CASSVAGTDYNEQFF. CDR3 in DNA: TGTGCCAGCAGCGTAGCAGGGACAGACTACAATGAGCAGTTCTTC.

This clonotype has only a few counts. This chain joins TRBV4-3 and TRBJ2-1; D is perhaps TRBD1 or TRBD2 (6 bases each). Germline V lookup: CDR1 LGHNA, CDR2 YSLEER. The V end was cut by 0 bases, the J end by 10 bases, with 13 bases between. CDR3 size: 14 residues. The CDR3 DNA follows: TGCGCCAGCAGCCAAGAGAAGGGGGGCGTGGAGCAGTTCTTC. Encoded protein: CASSQEKGGVEQFF.

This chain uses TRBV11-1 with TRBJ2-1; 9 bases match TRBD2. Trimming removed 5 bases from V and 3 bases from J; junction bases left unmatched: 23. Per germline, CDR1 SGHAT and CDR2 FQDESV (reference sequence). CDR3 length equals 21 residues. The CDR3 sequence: CASSGRHLGLAGMRSYNEQFF. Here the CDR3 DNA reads TGTGCCAGCAGCGGCCGGCACCTCGGTCTAGCGGGGATGCGGAGCTACAATGAGCAGTTCTTC.